This TCR beta chain stems from a study of STAT5B mutations in CD4+ large granular lymphocyte leukemia. Study background: Among healthy controls, a particular HLA allele went with more CDR3 'QG' motifs.

The CDR3 totals 12 residues. Germline V lookup: CDR1 GTSNPN, CDR2 SVGIG (reference sequence). V lost 0 bases to trimming and J lost 7 bases, with 9 bases between them. Sequencing was at survey level. Sequenced by immunoSEQ multiplex PCR; TCRdb stores in-frame clones only, minus some. Of 30,000 or so clones in the sample, roughly three quarters were seen once. This clone occurred a few times. Its antigen remains unidentified. Study outcomes and limitations: Main leukemic clonotypes were patient-specific, but more than 20% appeared at low frequency elsewhere. Top patient clones used TRBV06 genes more often: 8/27 versus 2/35 in controls.

The receptor was derived from a human donor in good health. Sequencing was performed on CD4+ T cells from blood buffy coats. The rearrangement joins TRBV30 to TRBJ1-2; D unclear. The CDR3 loop reads CAWSVFPLGYTF. DNA of the CDR3: TGTGCCTGGAGTGTTTTTCCCCTTGGCTACACCTTC.